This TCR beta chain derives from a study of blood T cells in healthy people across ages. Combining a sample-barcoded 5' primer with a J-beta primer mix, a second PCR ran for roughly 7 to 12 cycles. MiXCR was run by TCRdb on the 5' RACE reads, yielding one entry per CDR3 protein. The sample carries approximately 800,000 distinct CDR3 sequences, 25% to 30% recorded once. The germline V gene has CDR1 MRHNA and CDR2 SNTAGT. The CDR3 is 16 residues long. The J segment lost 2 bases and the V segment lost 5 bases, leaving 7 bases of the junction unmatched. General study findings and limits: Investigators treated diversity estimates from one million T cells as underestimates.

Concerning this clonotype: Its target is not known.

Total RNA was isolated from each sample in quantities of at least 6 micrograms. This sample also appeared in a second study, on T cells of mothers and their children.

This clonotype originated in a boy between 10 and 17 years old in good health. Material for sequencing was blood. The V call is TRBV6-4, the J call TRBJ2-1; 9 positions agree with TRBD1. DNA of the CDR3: TGTGCCAGCAGTAAGACAGGGGGGAATCCCTACAATGAGCAGTTCTTC. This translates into CASSKTGGNPYNEQFF.